The rows below give T cell receptor beta chains drawn from one sample of a study of post-analysis software for immune sequencing data. MiXCR, applied by TCRdb to the PCR reads, yields one record per CDR3 protein. The data hold roughly 800,000 distinct CDR3 sequences, with 46% observed a single time. Sample: blood. The receptors derive from a girl between 10 and 17 years old with multiple sclerosis. CDR3s include the opening cysteine and the closing phenylalanine or tryptophan. The D gene is left open where the match is weak. A clone size is listed for some rows: how often the clone was seen (once, few, many), or a class if it is expanded.

J gene: TRBJ2-2; D gene: .; clone size: .; V gene: TRBV7-9; CDR3 DNA: TGTGCCAGCAGGAAAGAGGTGGACGGGGAGCTGTTTTTT; CDR3 protein: CASRKEVDGELFF
J gene: TRBJ2-7; D gene: .; clone size: few; V gene: TRBV18; CDR3 DNA: TGTGCCAGCCCGGTCGGATTTAAGGACTACGAGCAGTACTTC; CDR3 protein: CASPVGFKDYEQYF
J gene: TRBJ1-2; D gene: .; clone size: .; V gene: TRBV7-9; CDR3 DNA: TGTGCCAGCAGCCCACCGGATCTGGCTGGCTATGGCTACACCTTC; CDR3 protein: CASSPPDLAGYGYTF
J gene: TRBJ2-3; D gene: .; clone size: .; V gene: TRBV12-3/TRBV12-4; CDR3 DNA: TGTGCCAGCAGTAAGGGCGGGGTGGGCACAGATACGCAGTATTTT; CDR3 protein: CASSKGGVGTDTQYF
J gene: TRBJ1-4; D gene: .; clone size: .; V gene: TRBV20-1; CDR3 DNA: TGCAGTGCCAGCAGTTCAACTAATGAAAAACTGTTTTTT; CDR3 protein: CSASSSTNEKLFF
J gene: TRBJ2-1; D gene: .; clone size: few; V gene: TRBV6-1; CDR3 DNA: TGTGCCAGCAGTCCTAAATCCCTACTAGATTGGATCGATGAGCAGTTCTTC; CDR3 protein: CASSPKSLLDWIDEQFF
J gene: TRBJ1-4; D gene: .; clone size: few; V gene: TRBV27; CDR3 DNA: TGTGCCAGCAGCCGACGGGCGCATGCGGAGGAAAAACTGTTTTTT; CDR3 protein: CASSRRAHAEEKLFF
J gene: TRBJ2-3; D gene: .; clone size: few; V gene: TRBV7-6; CDR3 DNA: TGTGCCAGCAGCTTAGGACTGAGGGGCACAGATACGCAGTATTTT; CDR3 protein: CASSLGLRGTDTQYF
J gene: TRBJ2-5; D gene: .; clone size: few; V gene: TRBV7-6; CDR3 DNA: TGTGCCAGCAGCTTAGGGGTTGGGGGGGGCGCGATGAAGACCCAGTACTTC; CDR3 protein: CASSLGVGGGAMKTQYF
J gene: TRBJ2-7; D gene: .; clone size: many; V gene: TRBV12-3/TRBV12-4; CDR3 DNA: TGCGCCAGCAGTTCCACAGCATACGAGCAGTACTTC; CDR3 protein: CASSSTAYEQYF
J gene: TRBJ2-1; D gene: TRBD1; clone size: .; V gene: TRBV12-3/TRBV12-4; CDR3 DNA: TGTGCCAGCAGGCCGGGACAGGGTTCCAACAATGAGCAGTTCTTC; CDR3 protein: CASRPGQGSNNEQFF
J gene: TRBJ2-5; D gene: TRBD2; clone size: .; V gene: TRBV27; CDR3 DNA: TGTGCCAGCAGTTCCGGACTAGCGGTGAATGAGCAGTACTTC; CDR3 protein: CASSSGLAVNEQYF
J gene: TRBJ2-5; D gene: TRBD1; clone size: .; V gene: TRBV25-1; CDR3 DNA: TGTGCCAGCAGTGCCCGGGACAGGGGGCATGAGACCCAGTACTTC; CDR3 protein: CASSARDRGHETQYF
J gene: TRBJ2-7; D gene: TRBD2; clone size: .; V gene: TRBV20-1; CDR3 DNA: TGCAGTGCTAGTGCGGGGTTCGTAGCCGGGACTAGCAATTACGAGCAGTACTTC; CDR3 protein: CSASAGFVAGTSNYEQYF
J gene: TRBJ2-6; D gene: TRBD2; clone size: .; V gene: TRBV5-1; CDR3 DNA: TGCGCCAGCAGCCAACAAACCGGGACTAGGAATACTGGGGCCAACGTCCTGACTTTC; CDR3 protein: CASSQQTGTRNTGANVLTF
J gene: TRBJ2-7; D gene: .; clone size: .; V gene: TRBV3-1; CDR3 DNA: TGTGCCAGCAGCCTTGCCGGGACATCGAAATACGAGCAGTACTTC; CDR3 protein: CASSLAGTSKYEQYF
J gene: TRBJ2-2; D gene: .; clone size: few; V gene: TRBV24-1; CDR3 DNA: TGTGCCACGAGAGGGGTGTACACCGGGGAGCTGTTTTTT; CDR3 protein: CATRGVYTGELFF
J gene: TRBJ1-2; D gene: .; clone size: .; V gene: TRBV20-1; CDR3 DNA: TGCAGTGCTAGAGATCCCAGACAGGAGCATTCCTATGGCTACACCTTC; CDR3 protein: CSARDPRQEHSYGYTF
J gene: TRBJ2-3; D gene: .; clone size: .; V gene: TRBV29-1; CDR3 DNA: TGCAGCGTTGAATTGGGCTCAAGGTGGGATACGCAGTATTTT; CDR3 protein: CSVELGSRWDTQYF
J gene: TRBJ2-3; D gene: .; clone size: few; V gene: TRBV24-1; CDR3 DNA: TGTGCCACCAGTGATTTGCAGCCCGGCGCGGCAGATACGCAGTATTTT; CDR3 protein: CATSDLQPGAADTQYF
J gene: TRBJ2-7; D gene: .; clone size: .; V gene: TRBV7-8; CDR3 DNA: TGTGCCAGCAGGGATCGGGCTTCCTACAATGAGCAGTACTTC; CDR3 protein: CASRDRASYNEQYF
J gene: TRBJ2-5; D gene: .; clone size: .; V gene: TRBV4-1; CDR3 DNA: TGCGCCAGCAGCCAAGATTTTTGGGAGACCCAGTACTTC; CDR3 protein: CASSQDFWETQYF
J gene: TRBJ2-5; D gene: TRBD2; clone size: few; V gene: TRBV7-2; CDR3 DNA: TGTGCCAGCAGCTTAGATGCTAGCGGGGTACAAGAGACCCAGTACTTC; CDR3 protein: CASSLDASGVQETQYF
J gene: TRBJ2-7; D gene: .; clone size: .; V gene: TRBV7-9; CDR3 DNA: TGTGCCAGCAGCTTAGCTCCGGACTCAGGCTACGAGCAGTACTTC; CDR3 protein: CASSLAPDSGYEQYF
J gene: TRBJ2-3; D gene: .; clone size: few; V gene: TRBV4-1; CDR3 DNA: TGCGCCAGCAGCCAAGATGGGGCTAGCGAGTATTTT; CDR3 protein: CASSQDGASEYF
J gene: TRBJ2-7; D gene: .; clone size: few; V gene: TRBV3-1; CDR3 DNA: TGTGCCAGCAGCCAAGCGACAGGAACGACCTACGAGCAGTACTTC; CDR3 protein: CASSQATGTTYEQYF
J gene: TRBJ2-1; D gene: .; clone size: .; V gene: TRBV28; CDR3 DNA: TGTGCCAGCAGTTTGATACCGGGACTGGATCACAATGAGCAGTTCTTC; CDR3 protein: CASSLIPGLDHNEQFF
J gene: TRBJ2-5; D gene: .; clone size: .; V gene: TRBV7-3; CDR3 DNA: TGTGCCAGCAGCTTAATGGGACCCCAAGAGACCCAGTACTTC; CDR3 protein: CASSLMGPQETQYF
J gene: TRBJ2-5; D gene: TRBD2; clone size: few; V gene: TRBV20-1; CDR3 DNA: TGCAGTGCTAGACGTGGGACTAGCGCAGAGACCCAGTACTTC; CDR3 protein: CSARRGTSAETQYF
J gene: TRBJ1-5; D gene: .; clone size: .; V gene: TRBV6-1; CDR3 DNA: TGTGCCAGCAGTGTCCCCTCCAGGAGGCAGCCCCAGCATTTT; CDR3 protein: CASSVPSRRQPQHF
J gene: TRBJ2-3; D gene: .; clone size: .; V gene: TRBV10-3; CDR3 DNA: TGTGCCATCAACGGCCCGAACACAGATACGCAGTATTTT; CDR3 protein: CAINGPNTDTQYF
J gene: TRBJ1-1; D gene: .; clone size: .; V gene: TRBV3-1; CDR3 DNA: TGTGCCAGCAGCCCGGCGGGGGGGTACACTGAAGCTTTCTTT; CDR3 protein: CASSPAGGYTEAFF
J gene: TRBJ2-3; D gene: .; clone size: .; V gene: TRBV15; CDR3 DNA: TGTGCCACACGTAGACAGCTATCTAGCACAGATACGCAGTATTTT; CDR3 protein: CATRRQLSSTDTQYF
J gene: TRBJ2-7; D gene: .; clone size: .; V gene: TRBV7-6; CDR3 DNA: TGTGCCAGCAGCTTAGGGAGGGGGCTGATCAACGAGCAGTACTTC; CDR3 protein: CASSLGRGLINEQYF
J gene: TRBJ2-3; D gene: .; clone size: .; V gene: TRBV27; CDR3 DNA: TGTGCCAGCAGTTTATCATCGGTAGCAGTGCAGTATTTT; CDR3 protein: CASSLSSVAVQYF
J gene: TRBJ2-1; D gene: .; clone size: .; V gene: TRBV27; CDR3 DNA: TGTGCCAGCAAAAGGGGGGAACGGGGGGAGCAGTTCTTC; CDR3 protein: CASKRGERGEQFF
J gene: TRBJ2-2; D gene: .; clone size: .; V gene: TRBV15; CDR3 DNA: TGTGCCACCAGGGTGGCAGGGAGGACCGGGGAGCTGTTTTTT; CDR3 protein: CATRVAGRTGELFF
J gene: TRBJ2-1; D gene: .; clone size: .; V gene: TRBV20-1; CDR3 DNA: TGCAGTGCTAGAGGATTAGCGGATAACTACAATGAGCAGTTCTTC; CDR3 protein: CSARGLADNYNEQFF
J gene: TRBJ1-2; D gene: TRBD1; clone size: .; V gene: TRBV25-1; CDR3 DNA: TGTGCCAGCAGTGAGGCGGGACAGGCCTATGGCTACACCTTC; CDR3 protein: CASSEAGQAYGYTF
J gene: TRBJ1-2; D gene: .; clone size: .; V gene: TRBV29-1; CDR3 DNA: TGCAGCGTAGACTGGGGGAGGGGTGGCTACACCTTC; CDR3 protein: CSVDWGRGGYTF
J gene: TRBJ2-3; D gene: TRBD2; clone size: .; V gene: TRBV5-1; CDR3 DNA: TGCGCCAGCAGCTGGGGGGGTTACACAGATACGCAGTATTTT; CDR3 protein: CASSWGGYTDTQYF
J gene: TRBJ1-1; D gene: .; clone size: few; V gene: TRBV30; CDR3 DNA: TGTGCCCTCGCCAAGTGGGACACTGAAGCTTTCTTT; CDR3 protein: CALAKWDTEAFF
J gene: TRBJ2-3; D gene: .; clone size: .; V gene: TRBV3-1; CDR3 DNA: TGTGCCAGCAGCCAAGATGTTCGGGCAGATACGCAGTATTTT; CDR3 protein: CASSQDVRADTQYF
J gene: TRBJ2-7; D gene: .; clone size: many; V gene: TRBV10-3; CDR3 DNA: TGTGCCATCAGTGACAGCTACGAGCAGTACTTC; CDR3 protein: CAISDSYEQYF
J gene: TRBJ2-7; D gene: TRBD2; clone size: few; V gene: TRBV28; CDR3 DNA: TGTGCCAGCAAGACTAGCGGGAACACCTACGAGCAGTACTTC; CDR3 protein: CASKTSGNTYEQYF
J gene: TRBJ2-7; D gene: TRBD2; clone size: few; V gene: TRBV27; CDR3 DNA: TGTGCCAGCAGTCCATTGACTAGCGGGGGCTACGAGCAGTACTTC; CDR3 protein: CASSPLTSGGYEQYF
J gene: TRBJ1-2; D gene: .; clone size: .; V gene: TRBV7-9; CDR3 DNA: TGTGCCAGCAGCTTAGAGGGGGTTAGCTATGGCTACACCTTC; CDR3 protein: CASSLEGVSYGYTF
J gene: TRBJ2-3; D gene: TRBD1; clone size: few; V gene: TRBV12-3/TRBV12-4; CDR3 DNA: TGTGCCAGCAGTCTACAGGGGTATACAGATACGCAGTATTTT; CDR3 protein: CASSLQGYTDTQYF
J gene: TRBJ2-5; D gene: TRBD2; clone size: few; V gene: TRBV5-1; CDR3 DNA: TGCGCCAGCAGCTTTGGCCTAGCGGTACAAGAGACCCAGTACTTC; CDR3 protein: CASSFGLAVQETQYF
J gene: TRBJ2-1; D gene: TRBD2; clone size: .; V gene: TRBV20-1; CDR3 DNA: TGCAGTGCGGGGGGGACGAGCTCCTACAATGAGCAGTTCTTC; CDR3 protein: CSAGGTSSYNEQFF
J gene: TRBJ2-7; D gene: TRBD1; clone size: .; V gene: TRBV7-9; CDR3 DNA: TGTGCCAGCAGTTGGGACAGGGGGAGCTACGAGCAGTACTTC; CDR3 protein: CASSWDRGSYEQYF